Sequencing of this T cell receptor beta chain was carried out in a study of memory B cells and T cells in multiple sclerosis. Study-wide results and caveats: Shared clonotype counts depended on differing compartment clone-set sizes and were normalized.

After stimulus-free culture, autoproliferating CFSE-dim and non-proliferating CFSE-high T cells were sequenced separately. Fewer than 65 million CFSE-labeled PBMCs were cultured around seven days unstimulated, then replicate wells were pooled. CFSE at about 0.5 uM labeled the PBMCs, which were then cultured unstimulated. A remark on this clone: Its specificity is unknown.

CDR3 size: 14 residues. Germline V gene sequence: CDR1 MDHEN, CDR2 SYDVKM. Trimming cost V 7 bases and J 5 bases; bases outside gene matches: 7. Clones were read by immunoSEQ multiplex PCR, and TCRdb kept only the in-frame ones, dropping some. The repertoire includes around 30,000 clones, 86% of them detected once, and 2% to 3% sits in the top ten. Sample: PBMCs from blood kept in culture. This clonotype was sampled from a human donor with multiple sclerosis. V and J are TRBV28 and TRBJ2-1; 8 bases map to TRBD2. The CDR3 protein is CASTLAGPNNEQFF. The CDR3 DNA reads TGTGCCAGCACGCTAGCGGGCCCGAACAATGAGCAGTTCTTC.